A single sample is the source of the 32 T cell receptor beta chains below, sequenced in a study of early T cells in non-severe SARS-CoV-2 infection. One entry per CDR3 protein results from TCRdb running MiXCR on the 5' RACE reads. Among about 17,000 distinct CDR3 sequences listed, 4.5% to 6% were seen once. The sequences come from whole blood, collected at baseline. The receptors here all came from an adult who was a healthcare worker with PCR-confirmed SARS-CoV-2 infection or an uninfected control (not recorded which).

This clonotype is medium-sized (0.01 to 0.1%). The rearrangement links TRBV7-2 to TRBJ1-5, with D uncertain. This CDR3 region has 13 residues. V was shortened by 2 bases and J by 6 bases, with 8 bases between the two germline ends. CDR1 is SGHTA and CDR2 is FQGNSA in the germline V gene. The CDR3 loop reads CASSLLATQPQHF. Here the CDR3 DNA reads TGTGCCAGCAGCTTATTGGCGACTCAGCCCCAGCATTTT. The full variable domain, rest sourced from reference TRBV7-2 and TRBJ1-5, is GAGVSQSPSNKVTEKGKDVELRCDPISGHTALYWYRQSLGQGLEFLIYFQGNSAPDKSGLPSDRFSAERTGGSVSTLTIQRTQQEDSAVYLCASSLLATQPQHFGDGTRLSIL.

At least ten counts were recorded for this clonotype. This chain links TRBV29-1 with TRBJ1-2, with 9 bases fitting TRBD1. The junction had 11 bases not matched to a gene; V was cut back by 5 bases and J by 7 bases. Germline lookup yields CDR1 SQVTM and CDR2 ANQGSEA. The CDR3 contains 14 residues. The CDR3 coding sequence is TGCAGCGTTTCGCAGGGACAGGGCTTATCTGGCTACACCTTC. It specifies CSVSQGQGLSGYTF.

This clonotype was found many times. The CDR3 loop is CASSRTGPYGYTF. CDR3 DNA: TGTGCCAGCAGCCGGACAGGTCCCTATGGCTACACCTTC. The chain employs TRBV7-2 and TRBJ1-2, with 7 bases that match TRBD1. CDR1 is SGHTA and CDR2 is FQGNSA in the germline V gene. The CDR3 length is 13 residues. After removal of 5 bases from V and 4 bases from J, the junction contained 4 bases not matched to a gene.

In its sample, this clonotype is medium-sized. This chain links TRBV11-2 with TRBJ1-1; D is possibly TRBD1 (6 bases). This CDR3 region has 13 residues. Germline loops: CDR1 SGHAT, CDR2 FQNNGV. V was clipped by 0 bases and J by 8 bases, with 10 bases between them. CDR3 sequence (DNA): TGTGCCAGCAGCTTAGAACAGGGTCTAGAAGCTTTCTTT. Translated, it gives CASSLEQGLEAFF.

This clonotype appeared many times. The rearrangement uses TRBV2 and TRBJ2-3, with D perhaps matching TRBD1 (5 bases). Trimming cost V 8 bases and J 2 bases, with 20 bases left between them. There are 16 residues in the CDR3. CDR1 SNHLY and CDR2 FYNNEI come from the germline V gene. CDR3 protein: CASPLPRQNPTDTQYF. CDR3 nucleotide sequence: TGTGCCAGCCCCCTCCCCAGACAGAACCCCACAGATACGCAGTATTTT.

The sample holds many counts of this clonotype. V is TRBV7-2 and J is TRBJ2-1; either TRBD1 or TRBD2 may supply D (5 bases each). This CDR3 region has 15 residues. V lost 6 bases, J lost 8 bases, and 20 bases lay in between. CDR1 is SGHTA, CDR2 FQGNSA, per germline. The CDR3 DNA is TGTGCCAGCAGATCTCGCCGTGAGGGGCCCCATGAGCAGTTCTTC. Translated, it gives CASRSRREGPHEQFF.

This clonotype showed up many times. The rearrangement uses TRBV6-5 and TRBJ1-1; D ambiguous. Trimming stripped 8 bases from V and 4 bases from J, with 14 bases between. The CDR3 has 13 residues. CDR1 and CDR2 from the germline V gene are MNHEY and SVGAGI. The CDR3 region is CASADGLGTEAFF. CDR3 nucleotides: TGTGCCAGCGCCGATGGACTGGGCACTGAAGCTTTCTTT.

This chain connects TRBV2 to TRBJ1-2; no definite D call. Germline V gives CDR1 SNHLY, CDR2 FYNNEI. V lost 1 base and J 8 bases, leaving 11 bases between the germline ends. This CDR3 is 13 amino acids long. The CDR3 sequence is CASSEVQGIGYTF. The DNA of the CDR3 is TGTGCCAGCAGTGAAGTTCAAGGGATAGGCTACACCTTC.

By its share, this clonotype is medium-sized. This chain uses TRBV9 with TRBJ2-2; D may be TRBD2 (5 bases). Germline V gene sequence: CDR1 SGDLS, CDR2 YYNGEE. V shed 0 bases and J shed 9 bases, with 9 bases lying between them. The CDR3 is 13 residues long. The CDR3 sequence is CASSVGAGRELFF. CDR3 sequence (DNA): TGTGCCAGCAGCGTAGGGGCGGGCAGGGAGCTGTTTTTT.

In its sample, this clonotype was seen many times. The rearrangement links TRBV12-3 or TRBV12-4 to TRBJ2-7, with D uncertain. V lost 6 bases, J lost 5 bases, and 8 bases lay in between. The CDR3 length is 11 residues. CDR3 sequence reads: CASRANHEQYF. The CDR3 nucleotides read TGTGCCAGCAGAGCCAATCACGAGCAGTACTTC.

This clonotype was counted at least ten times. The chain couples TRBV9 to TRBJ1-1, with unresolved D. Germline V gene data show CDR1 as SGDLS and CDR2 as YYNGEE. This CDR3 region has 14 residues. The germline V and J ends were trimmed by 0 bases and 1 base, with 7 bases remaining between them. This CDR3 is CASSVDVANTEAFF. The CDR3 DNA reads TGTGCCAGCAGCGTAGATGTAGCGAACACTGAAGCTTTCTTT.

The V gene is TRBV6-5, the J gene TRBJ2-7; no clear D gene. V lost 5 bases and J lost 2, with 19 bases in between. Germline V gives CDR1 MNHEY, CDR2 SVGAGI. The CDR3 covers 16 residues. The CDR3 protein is CASSRTPAQRTYEQYF. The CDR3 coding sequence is TGTGCCAGCAGTCGAACTCCCGCACAGAGGACCTACGAGCAGTACTTC.

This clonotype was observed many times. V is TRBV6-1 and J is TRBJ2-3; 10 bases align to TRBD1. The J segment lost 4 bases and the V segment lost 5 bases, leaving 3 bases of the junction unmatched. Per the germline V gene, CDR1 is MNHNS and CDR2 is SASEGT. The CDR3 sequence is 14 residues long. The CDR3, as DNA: TGTGCCAGCAGTTTGGACAGGGGGGCAGATACGCAGTATTTT. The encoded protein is CASSLDRGADTQYF.

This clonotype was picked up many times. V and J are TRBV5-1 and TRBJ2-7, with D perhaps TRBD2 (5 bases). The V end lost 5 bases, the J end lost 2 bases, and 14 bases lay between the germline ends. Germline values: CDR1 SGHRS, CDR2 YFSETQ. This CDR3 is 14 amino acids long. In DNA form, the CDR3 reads TGCGCCAGCAGGACTAATCCTGCGACCTACGAGCAGTACTTC. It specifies CASRTNPATYEQYF.

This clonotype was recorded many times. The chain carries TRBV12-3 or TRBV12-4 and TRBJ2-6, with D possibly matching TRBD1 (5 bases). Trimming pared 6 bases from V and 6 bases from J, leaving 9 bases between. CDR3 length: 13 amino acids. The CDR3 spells CASRHGQANVLTF. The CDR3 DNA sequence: TGTGCCAGCAGACACGGACAGGCCAACGTCCTGACTTTC.

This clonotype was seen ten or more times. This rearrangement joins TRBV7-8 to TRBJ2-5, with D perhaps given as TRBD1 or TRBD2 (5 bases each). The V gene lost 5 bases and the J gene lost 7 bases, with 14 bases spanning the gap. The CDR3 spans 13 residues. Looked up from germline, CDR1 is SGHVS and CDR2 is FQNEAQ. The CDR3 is CASSPGGLGTQYF. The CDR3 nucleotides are TGTGCCAGCAGCCCTGGGGGTCTGGGGACCCAGTACTTC.

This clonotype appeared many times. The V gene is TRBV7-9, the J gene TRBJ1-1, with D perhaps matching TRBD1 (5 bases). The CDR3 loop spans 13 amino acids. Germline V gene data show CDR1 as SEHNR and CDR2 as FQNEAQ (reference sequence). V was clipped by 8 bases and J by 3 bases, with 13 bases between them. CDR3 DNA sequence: TGTGCCAGCTCGGGGGGTCTTTACACTGAAGCTTTCTTT. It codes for CASSGGLYTEAFF.

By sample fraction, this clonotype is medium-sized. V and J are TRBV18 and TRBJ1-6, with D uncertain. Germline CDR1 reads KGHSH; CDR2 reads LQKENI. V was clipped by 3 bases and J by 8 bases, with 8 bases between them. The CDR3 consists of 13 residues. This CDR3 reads CASSPARDSPLHF. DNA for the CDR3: TGTGCCAGCTCACCGGCGAGGGATTCACCCCTCCACTTT.

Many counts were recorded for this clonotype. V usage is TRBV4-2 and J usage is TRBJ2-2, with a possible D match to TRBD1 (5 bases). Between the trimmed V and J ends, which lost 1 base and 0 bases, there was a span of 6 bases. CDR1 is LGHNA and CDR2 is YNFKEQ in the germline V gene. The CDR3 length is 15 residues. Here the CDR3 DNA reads TGTGCCAGCAGCCAAGGGACAACGAACACCGGGGAGCTGTTTTTT. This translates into CASSQGTTNTGELFF.

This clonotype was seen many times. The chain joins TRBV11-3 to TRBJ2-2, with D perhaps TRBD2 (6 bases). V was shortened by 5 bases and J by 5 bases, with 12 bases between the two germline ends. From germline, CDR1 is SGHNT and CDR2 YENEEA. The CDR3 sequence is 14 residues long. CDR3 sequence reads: CASSKARGTGELFF. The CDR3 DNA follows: TGTGCCAGCAGCAAGGCGCGGGGTACCGGGGAGCTGTTTTTT.

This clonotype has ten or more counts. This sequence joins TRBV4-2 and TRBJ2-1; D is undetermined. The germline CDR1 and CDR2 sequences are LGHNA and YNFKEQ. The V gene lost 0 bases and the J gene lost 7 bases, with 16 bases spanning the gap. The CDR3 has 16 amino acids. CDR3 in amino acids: CASSQDASAPSNEQFF. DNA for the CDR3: TGTGCCAGCAGCCAAGATGCCAGCGCCCCTAGTAATGAGCAGTTCTTC.

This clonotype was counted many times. CDR3 protein: CASSEYLGTEAFF. CDR3 DNA sequence: TGTGCCAGCAGTGAATACCTAGGAACTGAAGCTTTCTTT. The chain joins TRBV25-1 to TRBJ1-1; unclear D gene. The CDR3 totals 13 residues. Germline CDR1 and CDR2: MGHDK and SYGVNS. Trimming left V 0 bases short and J 5 bases short, with 7 bases between.

The CDR3 DNA follows: TGCAGTGCTAGAGTGCCACAGGGAGGCGGCAATCAGCCCCAGCATTTT. Encoded protein: CSARVPQGGGNQPQHF. J is TRBJ1-5 and V is TRBV20-1, with TRBD1 as a possible D gene (6 bases). Trimming took off 1 base at V and 2 bases at J, with 15 bases between the two ends. CDR1 is DFQATT and CDR2 is SNEGSKA in the germline V gene (reference sequence). The CDR3 consists of 16 residues.

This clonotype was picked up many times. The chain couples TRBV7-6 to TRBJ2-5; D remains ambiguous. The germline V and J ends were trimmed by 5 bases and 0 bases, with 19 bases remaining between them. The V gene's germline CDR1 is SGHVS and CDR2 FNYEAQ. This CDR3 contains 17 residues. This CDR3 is CASSRALGYADQETQYF. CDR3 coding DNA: TGTGCCAGCAGCCGGGCCTTGGGCTACGCGGACCAAGAGACCCAGTACTTC.

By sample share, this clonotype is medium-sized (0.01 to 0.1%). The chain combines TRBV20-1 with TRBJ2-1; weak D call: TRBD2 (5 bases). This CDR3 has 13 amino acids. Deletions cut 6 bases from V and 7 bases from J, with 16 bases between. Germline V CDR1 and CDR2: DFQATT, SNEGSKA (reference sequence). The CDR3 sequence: CSAPTPGGNEQFF. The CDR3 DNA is TGCAGTGCCCCGACTCCCGGAGGTAATGAGCAGTTCTTC.

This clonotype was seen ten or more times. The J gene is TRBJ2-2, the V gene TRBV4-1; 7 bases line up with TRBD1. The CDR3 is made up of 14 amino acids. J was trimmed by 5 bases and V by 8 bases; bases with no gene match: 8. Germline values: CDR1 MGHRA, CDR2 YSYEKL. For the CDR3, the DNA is TGCGCCAGCGGTAGACAGGGTGTAACCGGGGAGCTGTTTTTT. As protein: CASGRQGVTGELFF.

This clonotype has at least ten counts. The CDR3 region has the DNA TGCAGTGCTACCCGGGACTCGAACCGTCCGTATTTT. The encoded protein is CSATRDSNRPYF. The chain couples TRBV20-1 to TRBJ2-3, with D possibly TRBD2 on 6 matching bases. The CDR3 extends over 12 amino acids. The germline V gene encodes CDR1 DFQATT and CDR2 SNEGSKA (reference sequence). V lost 4 bases to trimming and J lost 14 bases, with 19 bases between them.

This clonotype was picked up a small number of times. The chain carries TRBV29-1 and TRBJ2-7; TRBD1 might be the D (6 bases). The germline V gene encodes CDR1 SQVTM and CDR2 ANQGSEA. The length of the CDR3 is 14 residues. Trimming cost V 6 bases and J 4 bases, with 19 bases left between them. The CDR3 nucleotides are TGCAGCGTCACGGGCCCCCAGGGGCTTTACGAGCAGTACTTC. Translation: CSVTGPQGLYEQYF.

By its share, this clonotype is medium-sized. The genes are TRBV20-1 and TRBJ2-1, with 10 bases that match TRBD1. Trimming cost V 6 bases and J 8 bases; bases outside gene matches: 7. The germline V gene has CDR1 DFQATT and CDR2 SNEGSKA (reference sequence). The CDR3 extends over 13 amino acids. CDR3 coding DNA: TGCAGTGCGCCCTTTGGGACAGGGGATGAGCAGTTCTTC. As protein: CSAPFGTGDEQFF.

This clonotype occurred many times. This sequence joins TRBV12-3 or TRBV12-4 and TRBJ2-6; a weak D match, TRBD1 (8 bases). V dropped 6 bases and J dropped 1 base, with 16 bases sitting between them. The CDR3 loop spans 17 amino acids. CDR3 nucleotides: TGTGCCAGCAGCCCTACAGGGGGGGTTTCTGGGGCCAACGTCCTGACTTTC. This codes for CASSPTGGVSGANVLTF.

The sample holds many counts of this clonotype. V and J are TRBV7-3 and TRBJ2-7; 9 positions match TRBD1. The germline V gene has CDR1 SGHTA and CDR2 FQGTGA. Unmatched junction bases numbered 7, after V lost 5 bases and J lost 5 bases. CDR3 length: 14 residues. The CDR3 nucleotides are TGTGCCAGCAGCCCTGGGACAGGGCCCCACGAGCAGTACTTC. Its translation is CASSPGTGPHEQYF.

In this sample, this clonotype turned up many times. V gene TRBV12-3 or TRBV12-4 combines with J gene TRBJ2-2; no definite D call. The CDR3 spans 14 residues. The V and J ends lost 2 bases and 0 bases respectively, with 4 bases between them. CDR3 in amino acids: CASSLSANTGELFF. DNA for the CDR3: TGTGCCAGCAGTTTAAGCGCGAACACCGGGGAGCTGTTTTTT.